This T cell receptor (beta chain) was sequenced for a study of vaccination effects on CD4 cells after COVID-19. About the research overall: Samples were given by two convalescent patients 16 days and one week before vaccination.

Ahead of sequencing, the ViraFEST assay grew antigen-specific CD4+ T cells using viral peptide pools. Having been cultured for around nine days, the cells underwent CD4+ T cell isolation. Sometime from March through December 2020, the person acquired a SARS-CoV-2 infection that PCR confirmed. After around 2 million PBMC were placed in each well, they were cultured with around 10 IU/ml IL-2 and roughly 10 ug/ml peptides. The data were produced by immunoSEQ multiplex PCR, yet TCRdb's version contains in-frame clones alone and is incomplete. The repertoire consists of around 46,000 clones, with 65% to 70% occurring once and the leading ten covering around a third. The CDR3 is 16 amino acids. Germline lookup yields CDR1 MNHEY and CDR2 SVGEGT. V lost 3 bases and J 6 bases, leaving 20 bases between the germline ends. Notes on this clone: Its antigen is unknown.

V and J are TRBV6-2 or TRBV6-3 and TRBJ1-1; D remains unclear. The material sequenced was CD4+ T cells from PBMCs cultured with a peptide pool, taken before COVID-19 vaccination. This clonotype was sampled from a human donor who had a prior SARS-CoV-2 infection. The CDR3 region is CASSYYPEGQTSEAFF. The DNA of the CDR3 is TGTGCCAGCAGTTATTACCCTGAGGGTCAGACCTCTGAAGCTTTCTTT.